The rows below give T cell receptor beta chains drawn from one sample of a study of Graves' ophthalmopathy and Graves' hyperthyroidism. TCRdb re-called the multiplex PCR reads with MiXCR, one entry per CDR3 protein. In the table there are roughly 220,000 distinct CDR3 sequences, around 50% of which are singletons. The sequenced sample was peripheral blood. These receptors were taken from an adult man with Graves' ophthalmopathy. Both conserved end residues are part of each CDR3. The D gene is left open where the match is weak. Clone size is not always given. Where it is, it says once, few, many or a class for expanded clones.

CASSSQVLSGNTIYF TGTGCCAGCAGCTCTCAGGTACTCTCTGGAAACACCATATATTTT TRBJ1-3 - - TRBV7-9
CATSGSSRGLNTGELFF TGTGCCACCAGTGGCTCTTCTAGGGGCCTGAACACCGGGGAGCTGTTTTTT TRBJ2-2 - few TRBV24-1
CSVVRAGGAYEQYF TGCAGCGTTGTTCGAGCGGGGGGCGCCTACGAGCAGTACTTC TRBJ2-7 TRBD2 few TRBV29-1
CASCITRSGQPQHF TGTGCCAGCTGTATCACGCGTTCTGGTCAGCCCCAGCATTTT TRBJ1-5 - few TRBV2
CSVRSRFSGYEQYF TGCAGCGTTAGATCCCGATTTAGCGGCTACGAGCAGTACTTC TRBJ2-7 - few TRBV29-1
CASSTPSGVTEAFF TGTGCCAGTAGTACGCCTTCAGGGGTCACTGAAGCTTTCTTT TRBJ1-1 - - TRBV19
CASSFGGRSGELFF TGTGCCAGCAGCTTCGGGGGGCGCAGCGGGGAGCTGTTTTTT TRBJ2-2 - - TRBV5-5
CASSCLGVAGCTYEQYF TGTGCCAGCAGCTGTCTCGGGGTAGCGGGGTGTACCTACGAGCAGTACTTC TRBJ2-7 TRBD2 few TRBV12-3/TRBV12-4
CASSPGEGASPQHF TGTGCCAGCAGTCCCGGGGAGGGCGCCTCACCCCAGCATTTT TRBJ1-5 - - TRBV6-1
CASSTGQGVVGANVLTF TGTGCCAGCAGCACGGGACAGGGGGTGGTTGGGGCCAACGTCCTGACTTTC TRBJ2-6 TRBD1 - TRBV5-8
CASKTGANTGELFF TGTGCCAGCAAGACAGGGGCGAACACCGGGGAGCTGTTTTTT TRBJ2-2 TRBD1 - TRBV7-3
CASSISRIDEQYF TGTGCCAGTAGTATTAGCAGGATCGACGAGCAGTACTTC TRBJ2-7 - few TRBV19
CASSFSGTQYF TGTGCCAGCAGTTTTAGCGGGACCCAGTACTTC TRBJ2-5 - - TRBV12-3/TRBV12-4
CASSYDAATNYGYTF TGTGCCAGCAGTTACGACGCAGCTACTAACTATGGCTACACCTTC TRBJ1-2 - - TRBV10-3
CASSHTGSGNTIYF TGTGCCAGCAGCCACACAGGGTCTGGAAACACCATATATTTT TRBJ1-3 - few TRBV5-8
CSARDPGRNTDTQYF TGCAGTGCTAGAGATCCGGGACGGAACACAGATACGCAGTATTTT TRBJ2-3 - - TRBV20-1
CSTLRDLQETQHF TGCAGTACCCTTCGGGATTTGCAAGAGACCCAGCACTTC TRBJ2-5 - - TRBV20-1
CASSLTSGESYEQYF TGTGCCAGCAGCCTAACTAGCGGGGAGTCCTACGAGCAGTACTTC TRBJ2-7 TRBD2 - TRBV7-2
CSAPGGSEANVLTF TGCAGTGCCCCCGGGGGCTCTGAGGCCAACGTCCTGACTTTC TRBJ2-6 - - TRBV20-1
CASSTGTAPYEQYF TGTGCCAGCAGTACGGGGACAGCCCCCTACGAGCAGTACTTC TRBJ2-7 TRBD1 - TRBV12-3/TRBV12-4
CASSSRGGTVEQYF TGTGCCAGCAGCTCCCGGGGAGGCACAGTGGAGCAGTACTTC TRBJ2-7 - - TRBV7-2
CASSLDGGNEKLFF TGTGCCAGCAGCTTGGATGGGGGAAATGAAAAACTGTTTTTT TRBJ1-4 - many TRBV5-6
CASSVVGTTNTGELFF TGTGCCAGCAGCGTAGTGGGGACAACGAACACCGGGGAGCTGTTTTTT TRBJ2-2 - - TRBV9
CASSEVRLNTEAFF TGTGCCAGCAGTGAAGTCAGGCTGAACACTGAAGCTTTCTTT TRBJ1-1 - few TRBV2
CSARPGGMNTEAFF TGCAGTGCTAGACCAGGGGGCATGAACACTGAAGCTTTCTTT TRBJ1-1 TRBD1 few TRBV20-1
CAISAGGNSPLHF TGTGCCATCAGTGCAGGGGGGAATTCACCCCTCCACTTT TRBJ1-6 TRBD1 many TRBV10-3
CASSPFSTTSGRFYEQYF TGTGCCAGCAGCCCATTTTCCACAACTAGCGGGAGGTTCTACGAGCAGTACTTC TRBJ2-7 TRBD2 - TRBV9
CASSLGAGAQETQYF TGTGCCAGCAGCCTCGGGGCAGGGGCCCAAGAGACCCAGTACTTC TRBJ2-5 - - TRBV7-9
CAISPHSASTGELFF TGTGCCATCAGCCCCCACTCAGCGAGCACCGGGGAGCTGTTTTTT TRBJ2-2 - once TRBV10-3
CSARDGGNSYEQYF TGCAGTGCTAGAGATGGGGGGAACTCCTACGAGCAGTACTTC TRBJ2-7 - - TRBV20-1
CSARVGNANEKLFF TGCAGTGCTAGAGTGGGGAATGCTAATGAAAAACTGTTTTTT TRBJ1-4 - - TRBV20-1
CASSLGRGENTIYF TGTGCCAGCAGCTTAGGCAGGGGGGAAAACACCATATATTTT TRBJ1-3 TRBD1 few TRBV7-2
CASRTPDSGRAAGANVLTF TGTGCCAGCAGAACCCCCGATAGCGGGAGGGCCGCTGGGGCCAACGTCCTGACTTTC TRBJ2-6 TRBD2 - TRBV25-1
CASGLRGLRTEAFF TGTGCCAGCGGCCTGAGGGGCTTACGCACTGAAGCTTTCTTT TRBJ1-1 - few TRBV6-1
CASSLQSGGSYEQYF TGTGCCAGCAGCTTACAAAGCGGGGGATCCTACGAGCAGTACTTC TRBJ2-7 TRBD2 - TRBV2
CASSTGQAFSGANVLTF TGTGCCAGTAGTACCGGACAGGCGTTCTCTGGGGCCAACGTCCTGACTTTC TRBJ2-6 TRBD1 - TRBV19
CVSSPRTTNYGYTF TGTGTCAGCAGCCCCCGGACGACTAACTATGGCTACACCTTC TRBJ1-2 - - TRBV3-1
CSVELAGGQETQYF TGCAGCGTTGAGCTAGCGGGGGGCCAAGAGACCCAGTACTTC TRBJ2-5 TRBD2 once TRBV29-1
CAISQGAGTGELFF TGTGCCATCAGTCAGGGGGCCGGCACCGGGGAGCTGTTTTTT TRBJ2-2 TRBD1 - TRBV10-3
CTSSPGLAGANTGELFF TGTACCAGCAGTCCGGGACTAGCGGGGGCAAACACCGGGGAGCTGTTTTTT TRBJ2-2 TRBD2 - TRBV2
CASSILGRAGELFF TGTGCCAGCAGCATACTAGGGCGCGCCGGGGAGCTGTTTTTT TRBJ2-2 - - TRBV7-9
CASSRLGVSGANVLTF TGTGCCAGCAGCCGATTAGGGGTCTCTGGGGCCAACGTCCTGACTTTC TRBJ2-6 - - TRBV6-5
CATWDRGIGNSPLHF TGTGCCACATGGGACAGGGGGATTGGAAATTCACCCCTCCACTTT TRBJ1-6 TRBD1 - TRBV19
CATSGQGKSEADAQYF TGTGCCACCAGTGGGCAGGGAAAATCGGAGGCAGATGCGCAGTATTTT TRBJ2-3 - - TRBV24-1
CSVGGTGINQPQHF TGCAGCGTGGGAGGGACAGGGATCAATCAGCCCCAGCATTTT TRBJ1-5 TRBD1 few TRBV29-1
CASSPSTGTYGQYF TGTGCCAGCAGCCCTTCGACAGGTACCTACGGGCAGTACTTC TRBJ2-7 - - TRBV7-8
CASSGDRSYEQYF TGTGCCAGCAGCGGCGACAGATCCTACGAGCAGTACTTC TRBJ2-7 - - TRBV11-2